The 19 T cell receptor beta chains below come from one sample, sequenced in a study of T cell responses to AZD1222 COVID-19 vaccine. Clones were sequenced by immunoSEQ multiplex PCR, and TCRdb holds only the in-frame ones, with some missing. The sample lists 74,000 or so clones, roughly 84% occurring once. Sequenced here: peripheral blood, sampled on day 0 of AZD1222 vaccination. These receptors all stem from an adult in good health.

A word on this clone: The same CDR3 is also encoded by other DNA sequences in this sample. The chain links TRBV7-2 to TRBJ1-5; D is unresolved. This CDR3 has 13 residues. CDR1 SGHTA and CDR2 FQGNSA come from the germline V gene. Trimming stripped 5 bases from V and 9 bases from J, with 14 bases between. CDR3 coding DNA: TGTGCCAGCAGCCCCGACCGGGCGCGGCCCCAGCATTTT. This encodes CASSPDRARPQHF.

The V and J genes are TRBV7-3 and TRBJ1-2; TRBD1 matches 8 bases. The germline CDR1 and CDR2 sequences are SGHTA and FQGTGA. V lost 2 bases, J lost 4 bases, and 6 bases stayed unmatched. CDR3 size: 15 residues. Here the CDR3 DNA reads TGTGCCAGCAGCTTAGAGGCAGGGGGCGCCTATGGCTACACCTTC. It codes for CASSLEAGGAYGYTF. The variable domain in full, completed from reference TRBV7-3 and TRBJ1-2, reads GAGVSQTPSNKVTEKGKYVELRCDPISGHTALYWYRQSLGQGPEFLIYFQGTGAADDSGLPNDRFFAVRPEGSVSTLKIQRTERGDSAVYLCASSLEAGGAYGYTFGSGTRLTVV.

The chain employs TRBV4-3 and TRBJ2-1, with 7 bases that match TRBD2. The length of the CDR3 is 15 residues. V lost 6 bases and J lost 7; bases outside the gene matches: 12. The germline V gene encodes CDR1 LGHNA and CDR2 YSLEER. CDR3 amino acids: CASRRTRVGVNEQFF. CDR3 coding DNA: TGCGCCAGCAGGCGGACTAGGGTTGGGGTAAATGAGCAGTTCTTC.

The chain links TRBV5-1 to TRBJ1-2; 9 bases are a match to TRBD1. The CDR3 is made up of 14 amino acids. Trimming removed 4 bases from V and 2 bases from J; junction bases left unmatched: 3. Per the germline V gene, CDR1 is SGHRS and CDR2 is YFSETQ. The CDR3 DNA is TGCGCCAGCAGCGGAACAGGGGGCAACTATGGCTACACCTTC. Translated, it gives CASSGTGGNYGYTF.

The chain recombines TRBV18 with TRBJ2-7; D perhaps matches TRBD1 (6 bases). CDR1 and CDR2 from the germline V gene are KGHSH and LQKENI. The V end was cut by 8 bases, the J end by 1 base, with 12 bases between. This CDR3 has 13 residues. CDR3 nucleotide sequence: TGTGCCAGCCACACGACAGGTTCCTACGAGCAGTACTTC. Its translation is CASHTTGSYEQYF.

The rearrangement uses TRBV15 and TRBJ2-5, with 7 bases fitting TRBD1. Trimming at V came to 1 base and at J to 7 bases, leaving 12 bases not matched to a gene. Germline V gene sequence: CDR1 LNHNV, CDR2 YYDKDF (reference sequence). The CDR3 runs 16 residues. The CDR3 loop is CATSRVDRGLLGTQYF. The CDR3 bases are TGTGCCACCAGCAGAGTTGATAGGGGGCTGTTAGGGACCCAGTACTTC. Looking up the rest from reference TRBV15 and TRBJ2-5 gives the full variable domain: DAMVIQNPRYQVTQFGKPVTLSCSQTLNHNVMYWYQQKSSQAPKLLFHYYDKDFNNEADTPDNFQSRRPNTSFCFLDIRSPGLGDTAMYLCATSRVDRGLLGTQYFGPGTRLLVL.

The genes are TRBV19 and TRBJ1-2; maybe TRBD1 (5 bases). The CDR3 covers 14 residues. Trimming pared 5 bases from V and 4 bases from J, leaving 14 bases between. Looked up from germline, CDR1 is LNHDA and CDR2 is SQIVND (reference sequence). The CDR3 DNA is TGTGCCAGTAGTGGTGAAGGGGCCTCCTATGGCTACACCTTC. It encodes CASSGEGASYGYTF.

The V call is TRBV9, the J call TRBJ2-5; TRBD2 aligns across 8 bases. Germline CDR1 reads SGDLS; CDR2 reads YYNGEE. V was pared by 3 bases and J by 1 base, with 8 bases of the junction left unmatched. This CDR3 comprises 16 residues. The CDR3 loop reads CASSARIAGRQETQYF. The CDR3 nucleotides read TGTGCCAGCAGCGCACGAATAGCGGGGCGCCAAGAGACCCAGTACTTC.

V gene TRBV4-1 combines with J gene TRBJ1-5; D gene uncertain. The V end lost 8 bases, the J end lost 2 bases, and 13 bases lay between the germline ends. The CDR3 covers 14 residues. Germline V gene lookup returns CDR1 MGHRA and CDR2 YSYEKL. The CDR3 is CASSFRDGNQPQHF. The CDR3 DNA follows: TGCGCCAGCTCTTTTCGGGATGGCAATCAGCCCCAGCATTTT.

V gene TRBV28 combines with J gene TRBJ1-4, with a tentative D call TRBD1 (6 bases). V was pared by 6 bases and J by 8 bases, with 19 bases between. CDR3 size: 15 residues. Looked up from germline, CDR1 is MDHEN and CDR2 is SYDVKM. CDR3 nucleotide sequence: TGTGCCAGCAGCCCCGGGGGCGGGGTGCGGGAAAAACTGTTTTTT. As protein: CASSPGGGVREKLFF. Drawing the rest from reference TRBV28 and TRBJ1-4, the complete variable domain is DVKVTQSSRYLVKRTGEKVFLECVQDMDHENMFWYRQDPGLGLRLIYFSYDVKMKEKGDIPEGYSVSREKKERFSLILESASTNQTSMYLCASSPGGGVREKLFFGSGTQLSVL.

V gene TRBV2 combines with J gene TRBJ1-2; weak D call: TRBD1 (6 bases). The CDR3 spans 13 residues. The germline V gene encodes CDR1 SNHLY and CDR2 FYNNEI. V was cut by 2 bases and J by 6 bases, with 10 bases left in between. CDR3 coding DNA: TGTGCCAGCAGTGAACCAGGGGAAAATGGCTACACCTTC. It yields the protein CASSEPGENGYTF.

The rearrangement joins TRBV18 to TRBJ1-3; unclear D gene. V dropped 3 bases and J dropped 1 base, with 7 bases sitting between them. CDR1 KGHSH and CDR2 LQKENI come from the germline V gene. There are 14 residues in the CDR3. CDR3 amino acids: CASSPELSGNTIYF. The CDR3 bases are TGTGCCAGCTCACCGGAGTTATCTGGAAACACCATATATTTT.

The chain links TRBV29-1 to TRBJ1-2; 12 nucleotides match TRBD1. J was trimmed by 8 bases and V by 6 bases; bases with no gene match: 7. Germline V gene data show CDR1 as SQVTM and CDR2 as ANQGSEA. CDR3 length equals 13 residues. CDR3 amino acids: CSVQTGTGGGYTF. DNA of the CDR3: TGCAGCGTCCAGACCGGGACAGGGGGCGGCTACACCTTC.

The rearrangement uses TRBV5-5 and TRBJ1-5; no definite D call. This CDR3 has 15 residues. In germline, CDR1 is SGHKS, CDR2 YYEKEE (reference sequence). Trimming left V 1 base short and J 0 bases short, with 8 bases between. DNA of the CDR3: TGTGCCAGCAGCTTGCTGCAGACTAGCAATCAGCCCCAGCATTTT. Protein sequence: CASSLLQTSNQPQHF.

V and J are TRBV7-9 and TRBJ1-6; D is perhaps TRBD1 (5 bases). The CDR3 has 14 residues. V dropped 3 bases and J dropped 8 bases, with 11 bases sitting between them. From germline, CDR1 is SEHNR and CDR2 FQNEAQ (reference sequence). The CDR3 DNA sequence: TGTGCCAGCAGCTTCCTGCAGGGCGATTCACCCCTCCACTTT. Amino acid sequence: CASSFLQGDSPLHF.

This clone was recorded once. The J gene is TRBJ1-1, the V gene TRBV24-1; 8 bases agree with TRBD1. V was pared by 5 bases and J by 4 bases, with 11 bases of the junction left unmatched. Germline V lookup: CDR1 KGHDR, CDR2 SFDVKD. CDR3 size: 16 residues. CDR3 residues: CATSATAGGSSTEAFF. CDR3 coding DNA: TGTGCCACCAGTGCTACTGCAGGGGGCTCTAGCACTGAAGCTTTCTTT.

The chain employs TRBV13 and TRBJ2-7, with D maybe TRBD2 (5 bases). CDR3 size: 13 residues. Germline V gene data show CDR1 as PRHDT and CDR2 as FYEKMQ (reference sequence). Trimming stripped 5 bases from V and 1 base from J, with 9 bases between. The CDR3 sequence is CASSPGISYEQYF. The CDR3 DNA follows: TGTGCCAGCAGCCCCGGGATTTCCTACGAGCAGTACTTC.

The chain employs TRBV9 and TRBJ2-3, with D tentatively TRBD2 (5 bases). The V gene's germline CDR1 is SGDLS and CDR2 YYNGEE. This CDR3 has 15 amino acids. V shed 0 bases and J shed 3 bases, with 11 bases lying between them. Here the CDR3 reads CASSVDGKRTDTQYF. The CDR3 DNA reads as TGTGCCAGCAGCGTAGACGGGAAACGAACAGATACGCAGTATTTT.

The rearrangement uses TRBV9 and TRBJ2-4, with a possible D match to TRBD2 (6 bases). This CDR3 region has 14 residues. V was cut by 3 bases and J by 7 bases, with 14 bases left in between. Germline values: CDR1 SGDLS, CDR2 YYNGEE. CDR3 nucleotides: TGTGCCAGCAGCGCGAGGCCAGGGAGGAACATTCAGTACTTC. Protein product: CASSARPGRNIQYF.